Below, one T cell receptor (beta chain) is given with its context. The sample belongs to a study of cytomegalovirus exposure and HLA in healthy donors. Per germline, CDR1 SGHDT and CDR2 YYEEEE. With 3 bases clipped from V and 5 bases from J, the junction kept 12 bases outside the gene matches. The CDR3 is made up of 16 amino acids. 13 Jbeta primers and 60 Vbeta primers were used for the PCR. Sequencing was performed with immunoSEQ multiplex PCR; in TCRdb, only in-frame clones are kept and a portion is missing. The table has more than 85,000 clones, about 77% seen once. Sequenced material: PBMCs. V and J are TRBV5-6 and TRBJ2-5; 8 nucleotides align to TRBD2. The sequence derives from a woman aged 50 to 65 in good health and CMV-seropositive. CDR3 DNA sequence: TGTGCCAGCAGCTCAAATCAGCGGGAGAGATGGGAGACCCAGTACTTC. Protein: CASSSNQRERWETQYF.